The 27 T cell receptor beta chains in this list originate from one sample, sequenced in a study of blood T cell repertoires in COVID-19. Measured with immunoSEQ multiplex PCR; TCRdb has only the in-frame clones, and not every one. The sample carries roughly 210,000 clones, around nine tenths recorded once. Sequenced sample: PBMCs or T cells enriched from blood (not recorded which). Receptors originate from a man aged 30-40 years in a cohort exposed to, infected with or recovered from COVID-19 (not recorded which).

The chain is built from TRBV24-1 and TRBJ2-3, with TRBD1 as a possible D gene (5 bases). Trimming took 1 base from V and 6 from J, leaving 10 bases between them. From germline, CDR1 is KGHDR and CDR2 SFDVKD. The CDR3 contains 14 residues. CDR3 bases: TGTGCCACCAGTGATTTCCGCTCAGGGGATACGCAGTATTTT. Translation: CATSDFRSGDTQYF.

The V gene is TRBV4-1, the J gene TRBJ2-7, with 8 nucleotides matching TRBD2. Germline V gene sequence: CDR1 MGHRA, CDR2 YSYEKL. The length of the CDR3 is 15 residues. The V gene end was trimmed by 3 bases and the J gene end by 5 bases; junction bases not matched to a gene: 9. The CDR3 is CASSQPRRGGHEQYF. In nucleotides, the CDR3 is TGCGCCAGCAGCCAGCCACGTCGGGGGGGTCACGAGCAGTACTTC.

The rearrangement uses TRBV9 and TRBJ2-5; no definite D call. Trimming took off 0 bases at V and 5 bases at J, with 8 bases between the two ends. The V gene's germline CDR1 is SGDLS and CDR2 YYNGEE. This CDR3 is built from 13 residues. The CDR3 coding sequence is TGTGCCAGCAGCGTAGGGTGGGCCGAGACCCAGTACTTC. Its translation is CASSVGWAETQYF.

For this clone: Other DNA sequences in the same sample also yield this CDR3. The chain uses TRBV6-5 and TRBJ2-1; 9 bases agree with TRBD2. Germline-derived CDR1 and CDR2 are MNHEY and SVGAGI. The CDR3 sequence is 13 residues long. V lost 6 bases, J lost 7 bases, and 4 bases stayed unmatched. CDR3 DNA: TGTGCCAGCAGCCGGGGACTAGCTAATGAGCAGTTCTTC. Amino acid sequence: CASSRGLANEQFF.

V gene TRBV3-1 (or the pseudogene TRBV3-2) combines with J gene TRBJ2-1, with unresolved D. Germline-derived CDR1 and CDR2 are LGHDT and YNNKEL (reference sequence). This CDR3 has 16 residues. V was cut by 1 base and J by 4 bases, with 14 bases left in between. CDR3 protein: CASSQATVTAYNEQFF. The CDR3 coding sequence is TGTGCCAGCAGCCAAGCCACAGTGACGGCTTACAATGAGCAGTTCTTC.

Only a few counts were recorded for this clone. The CDR3 DNA reads as TGTGCCAGCAGCTTAACTGCCCACAAAAATTCACCCCTCCACTTT. Translation gives CASSLTAHKNSPLHF. V usage is TRBV7-3 and J usage is TRBJ1-6; D gene ambiguous. Looked up from germline, CDR1 is SGHTA and CDR2 is FQGTGA. The CDR3 is 15 residues long. V lost 0 bases and J 7 bases, leaving 10 bases between the germline ends.

The chain uses TRBV5-1 and TRBJ2-6, with 10 nucleotides matching TRBD1. The length of the CDR3 is 18 residues. The ends lost 0 bases at V and 1 base at J; junction bases unmatched: 4. Germline CDR1 reads SGHRS; CDR2 reads YFSETQ. The CDR3 DNA reads TGCGCCAGCAGCTTGGTTGGGACAGGGGTATCTGGGGCCAACGTCCTGACTTTC. Translating it yields CASSLVGTGVSGANVLTF.

This rearrangement joins TRBV7-2 to TRBJ1-5; D gene unclear. CDR3 length: 15 amino acids. Trimming pared 5 bases from V and 4 bases from J, leaving 15 bases between. From germline, CDR1 is SGHTA and CDR2 FQGNSA. The CDR3 spells CASSTPLGVNQPQHF. Here the CDR3 DNA reads TGTGCCAGCAGCACACCGCTCGGGGTGAATCAGCCCCAGCATTTT.

V usage is TRBV6-2 or TRBV6-3 and J usage is TRBJ1-5; TRBD1 matches 8 bases. V gave up 2 bases and J gave up 1 base; unmatched junction bases: 13. Germline-derived CDR1 and CDR2 are MNHEY and SVGEGT. The CDR3 contains 19 residues. CDR3 loop: CASSYSPGTGKGSNQPQHF. As DNA, the CDR3 is TGTGCCAGCAGTTACAGTCCCGGGACAGGTAAAGGGAGCAATCAGCCCCAGCATTTT.

V is TRBV5-6 and J is TRBJ1-5; the D gene is possibly TRBD1 (5 bases). V was cut by 5 bases and J by 3 bases, with 9 bases left in between. The germline CDR1 and CDR2 sequences are SGHDT and YYEEEE. The CDR3 has 13 residues. CDR3 residues: CASSAGVNQPQHF. CDR3 DNA sequence: TGTGCCAGCAGTGCGGGGGTCAATCAGCCCCAGCATTTT.

The rearrangement uses TRBV6-1 and TRBJ1-2; tentative D call: TRBD1 (5 bases). The CDR3 totals 15 residues. V lost 3 bases to trimming and J lost 4 bases, with 15 bases between them. Per germline, CDR1 MNHNS and CDR2 SASEGT. CDR3 residues: CASSEGGVSTYGYTF. CDR3 coding DNA: TGTGCCAGCAGTGAGGGGGGGGTTTCCACCTATGGCTACACCTTC.

This clone appeared a single time. The rearrangement uses TRBV28 and TRBJ2-7; TRBD2 matches 11 bases. The V segment lost 1 base and the J segment 6 bases; nucleotides outside the gene matches: 5. The CDR3 is 15 residues long. In germline, CDR1 is MDHEN, CDR2 SYDVKM. DNA of the CDR3: TGTGCCAGCAGTTTATCGAGTAGCGGGAGGGCCGAGCAGTACTTC. This gives the protein CASSLSSSGRAEQYF. Full variable domain (missing parts from reference TRBV28 and TRBJ2-7): DVKVTQSSRYLVKRTGEKVFLECVQDMDHENMFWYRQDPGLGLRLIYFSYDVKMKEKGDIPEGYSVSREKKERFSLILESASTNQTSMYLCASSLSSSGRAEQYFGPGTRLTVT.

The gene calls are TRBV23-1 and TRBJ2-1; perhaps TRBD2 as D (5 bases). TRBV23-1 is designated an ORF whose function remains uncertain. V was pared by 0 bases and J by 1 base, with 10 bases between. This CDR3 is built from 16 residues. The CDR3 protein is CASSQSCGLSYNEQFF. CDR3 in DNA: TGCGCCAGCAGTCAATCGTGCGGACTGTCCTACAATGAGCAGTTCTTC.

CDR3 protein: CASSQGGGDFGNTIYF. CDR3 nucleotides: TGCGCCAGCAGCCAAGGTGGAGGGGACTTCGGAAACACCATATATTTT. The gene calls are TRBV4-1 and TRBJ1-3, with a weak D call TRBD1 (5 bases). The CDR3 covers 16 residues. V was cut by 1 base and J by 4 bases, with 14 bases left in between. Germline CDR1 reads MGHRA; CDR2 reads YSYEKL.

This sequence joins TRBV7-2 and TRBJ2-1, with TRBD1 identical over 9 bases. Germline assignment: CDR1 SGHTA and CDR2 FQGNSA. The CDR3 is 15 amino acids. V was clipped by 1 base and J by 6 bases; unmatched bases: 4. CDR3 loop: CASSLDGTGLNEQFF. Written as DNA, the CDR3 is TGTGCCAGCAGCTTAGATGGGACAGGGCTCAATGAGCAGTTCTTC.

CDR3 residues: CASSPGTSYNEQFF. CDR3 coding DNA: TGTGCCAGCAGCCCCGGTACCTCCTACAATGAGCAGTTCTTC. This chain joins TRBV7-8 and TRBJ2-1; no clear D. Germline V CDR1 and CDR2: SGHVS, FQNEAQ. Trimming left V 5 bases short and J 0 bases short, with 8 bases between. CDR3 length: 14 residues.

The rearrangement joins TRBV7-9 to TRBJ2-1; 14 bases are a match to TRBD2. The germline V gene encodes CDR1 SEHNR and CDR2 FQNEAQ (reference sequence). CDR3 length equals 18 residues. J lost 6 bases, V lost 5 bases, and 12 bases had no gene match. In DNA form, the CDR3 reads TGTGCCAGCAGCCCACGGTTGGGACTAGCGGGAGCGGTCAATGAGCAGTTCTTC. It yields the protein CASSPRLGLAGAVNEQFF.

This clone appeared a few times. CDR3: CASDSLSSYEQYF. Here the CDR3 DNA reads TGTGCCAGTGATTCCCTCAGCTCCTACGAGCAGTACTTC. The chain carries TRBV6-5 and TRBJ2-7; the D is unclear. This CDR3 region has 13 residues. Per germline, CDR1 MNHEY and CDR2 SVGAGI. Trimming took off 9 bases at V and 0 bases at J, with 12 bases between the two ends.

In its sample, this clone was seen a few times. The gene calls are TRBV5-1 and TRBJ1-6, with 8 bases identical to TRBD1. Germline V gives CDR1 SGHRS, CDR2 YFSETQ. V was clipped by 4 bases and J by 7 bases; unmatched bases: 10. The CDR3 is made up of 16 amino acids. CDR3 amino acids: CASSTDRGIRNSPLHF. The DNA for the CDR3 is TGCGCCAGCAGCACAGACAGGGGTATCAGGAATTCACCCCTCCACTTT.

The chain carries TRBV10-3 and TRBJ2-1; possible D gene TRBD1, 5 bases. Germline values: CDR1 ENHRY, CDR2 SYGVKD. The ends were cut back, 3 bases at V and 1 base at J, with 22 bases in the middle. This CDR3 region has 19 residues. The CDR3 DNA is TGTGCCATCAGTGACCCCCAGGACAAATATTTTATGTCCTACAATGAGCAGTTCTTC. This translates into CAISDPQDKYFMSYNEQFF.

The chain has TRBV7-2 and TRBJ2-5, with TRBD1 as a possible D gene (6 bases). The V end was cut by 0 bases, the J end by 5 bases, with 13 bases between. Germline CDR1 SGHTA, CDR2 FQGNSA. The CDR3 spans 15 residues. CDR3 nucleotide sequence: TGTGCCAGCAGCTTAGCCCTAATGCAGGGGGAGACCCAGTACTTC. It codes for CASSLALMQGETQYF.

This sequence joins TRBV4-2 and TRBJ1-2, with D possibly matching TRBD1 (5 bases). The ends were cut back, 2 bases at V and 5 bases at J, with 15 bases in the middle. The CDR3 covers 15 residues. CDR1 is LGHNA and CDR2 is YNFKEQ in the germline V gene. CDR3 in amino acids: CASSQMSGLSYGYTF. CDR3 DNA: TGTGCCAGCAGCCAAATGTCAGGGTTAAGTTATGGCTACACCTTC.

This chain connects TRBV7-9 to TRBJ2-7; TRBD2 aligns across 8 bases. J was trimmed by 0 bases and V by 4 bases; bases with no gene match: 8. The CDR3 length is 16 residues. Germline lookup yields CDR1 SEHNR and CDR2 FQNEAQ (reference sequence). The CDR3 bases are TGTGCCAGCAGCTCCCTCGAGCGGGAGTCCTCCTACGAGCAGTACTTC. It is translated as CASSSLERESSYEQYF.

Notes on this clone: The junction differs from germline at one of its ends, possibly a read error. The V gene is TRBV15, the J gene TRBJ2-7, with a tentative D call TRBD1 (7 bases). Germline V gene data show CDR1 as LNHNV and CDR2 as YYDKDF (reference sequence). The CDR3 extends over 14 amino acids. The CDR3 region has the DNA TGTGCCACCAGCAGAGATGAGCAGGGGGGACCATTAGTGTTC. The encoded protein is CATSRDEQGGPLVF.

The genes are TRBV7-8 and TRBJ2-5; D remains ambiguous. Germline V CDR1 and CDR2: SGHVS, FQNEAQ. V shed 1 base and J shed 5 bases, with 5 bases lying between them. There are 12 residues in the CDR3. The CDR3 coding sequence is TGTGCCAGCAGCTTAGGCGCTGAGACCCAGTACTTC. It translates to CASSLGAETQYF.

The chain has TRBV7-2 and TRBJ2-3, with 9 bases matching TRBD1. V lost 8 bases and J lost 3; bases outside the gene matches: 9. The V gene's germline CDR1 is SGHTA and CDR2 FQGNSA. CDR3 size: 15 residues. This CDR3 reads CASRTTGGSTDTQYF. In DNA, the CDR3 is TGTGCCAGCCGTACCACAGGGGGCTCGACAGATACGCAGTATTTT.

V gene TRBV7-2 combines with J gene TRBJ1-5; a weak D match, TRBD1 (5 bases). V lost 5 bases, J lost 0 bases, and 11 bases lay in between. CDR1 is SGHTA and CDR2 is FQGNSA in the germline V gene. This CDR3 comprises 15 residues. Here the CDR3 DNA reads TGTGCCAGCAGCCAACAGGATTATAGCAATCAGCCCCAGCATTTT. Amino acids: CASSQQDYSNQPQHF.